Sequencing of this T cell receptor (beta chain) was carried out in a study of T cell repertoires in cytomegalovirus infection. For the study at large: In public TCR beta signatures, there were indications of both CMV infection and matching HLA type. The study, taken as a whole, reports: HLA-C-restricted, CMV-specific TCR beta clonotypes were dominant ex vivo. Summed frequency of shared TCR beta families picked out CMV carriers who also had the relevant HLA.

The germline V gene encodes CDR1 MNHNS and CDR2 SASEGT. CDR3 size: 17 residues. V was cut by 1 base and J by 2 bases, with 17 bases left in between. TCRdb called the reads again in MiXCR, with one record for every CDR3 protein. The table shows roughly 230,000 distinct CDR3 sequences, with approximately 17% occurring only once. This clonotype has just a few counts. The antigen remains unidentified. The TCR was taken from a human donor in good health (CMV status not recorded). Some clones in this sample may be carry-over from other donors' samples. The rearrangement uses TRBV6-1 and TRBJ2-5, with a possible D match to TRBD2 (5 bases). The source material was CD8+ T cells from PBMCs. CDR3 in DNA: TGTGCCAGCAGTGAAGTCATAGTACCGGGAACTCAAGAGACCCAGTACTTC. This encodes CASSEVIVPGTQETQYF.